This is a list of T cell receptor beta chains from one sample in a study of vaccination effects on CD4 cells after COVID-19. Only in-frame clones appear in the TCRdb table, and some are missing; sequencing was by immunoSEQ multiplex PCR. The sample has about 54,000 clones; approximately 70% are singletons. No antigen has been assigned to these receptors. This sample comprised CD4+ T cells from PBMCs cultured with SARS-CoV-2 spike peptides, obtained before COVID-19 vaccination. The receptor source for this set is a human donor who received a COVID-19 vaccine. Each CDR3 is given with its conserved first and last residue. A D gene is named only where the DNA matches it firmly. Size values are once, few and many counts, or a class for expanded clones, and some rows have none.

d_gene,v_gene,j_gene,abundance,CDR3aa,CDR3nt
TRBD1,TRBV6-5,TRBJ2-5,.,CASTRTGSIQETQYF,TGTGCCAGCACCCGGACAGGGAGTATCCAAGAGACCCAGTACTTC
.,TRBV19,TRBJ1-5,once,CASSQGAGVFQSQHF,TGTGCCAGTAGTCAAGGGGCAGGGGTATTTCAGTCCCAGCATTTT
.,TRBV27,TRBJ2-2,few,CASSLGETGELFF,TGTGCCAGCAGTTTGGGGGAAACCGGGGAGCTGTTTTTT
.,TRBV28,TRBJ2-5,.,CASSTRASPTPQETQYF,TGTGCCAGCAGTACCCGGGCCTCGCCCACCCCCCAAGAGACCCAGTACTTC
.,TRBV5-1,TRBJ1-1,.,CASSLWGNTEAFF,TGCGCCAGCAGCCTCTGGGGGAACACTGAAGCTTTCTTT
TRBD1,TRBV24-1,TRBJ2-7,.,CATSDSYRDRSGGEQYF,TGTGCCACCAGTGATTCTTACCGGGACAGGAGTGGGGGCGAGCAGTACTTC
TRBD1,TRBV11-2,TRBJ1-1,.,CASRPGQGKAFF,TGTGCCAGCAGACCGGGACAGGGAAAAGCTTTCTTT
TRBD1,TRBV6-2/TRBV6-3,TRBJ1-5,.,CASSYSGQGARPQHF,TGTGCCAGCAGTTATTCGGGACAGGGGGCTCGGCCCCAGCATTTT
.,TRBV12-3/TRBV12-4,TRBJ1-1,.,CATSTTVNTEAFF,TGTGCCACCTCAACGACAGTCAACACTGAAGCTTTCTTT
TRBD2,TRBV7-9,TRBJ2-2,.,CASSSPPGLAGGITGELFF,TGTGCCAGCAGCTCACCACCGGGACTAGCGGGGGGAATTACCGGGGAGCTGTTTTTT
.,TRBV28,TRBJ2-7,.,CASSRGRSYEQYF,TGTGCCAGCAGTCGCGGACGTTCCTACGAGCAGTACTTC
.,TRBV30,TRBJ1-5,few,CAWSDSSNQPQHF,TGTGCCTGGAGCGACAGTAGCAATCAGCCCCAGCATTTT
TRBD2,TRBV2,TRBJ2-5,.,CASKRGLAEETQYF,TGTGCCAGCAAGAGGGGACTAGCGGAAGAGACCCAGTACTTC
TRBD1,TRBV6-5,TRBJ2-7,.,CASNPRTGGRGEQYF,TGTGCCAGCAATCCCCGGACAGGTGGCCGAGGCGAGCAGTACTTC
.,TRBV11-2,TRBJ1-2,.,CASSLEPGALAGTF,TGTGCCAGCAGCTTAGAGCCAGGTGCCTTGGCTGGAACCTTC
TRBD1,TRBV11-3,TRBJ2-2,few,CASSLGTGSGELFF,TGTGCCAGCAGCTTAGGGACAGGGTCCGGGGAGCTGTTTTTT
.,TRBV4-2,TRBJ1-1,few,CASSQTPGNTEAFF,TGTGCCAGCAGCCAGACACCGGGGAACACTGAAGCTTTCTTT
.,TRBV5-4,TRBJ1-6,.,CASSRAGGGGSYNSPLHF,TGTGCCAGCAGCCGAGCCGGGGGCGGGGGCTCCTATAATTCACCCCTCCACTTT
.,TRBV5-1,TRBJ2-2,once,CASTQRIGTGELFF,TGCGCCAGCACCCAGAGAATTGGCACCGGGGAGCTGTTTTTT
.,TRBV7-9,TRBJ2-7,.,CASTQSGPYEQYF,TGTGCCAGCACCCAAAGCGGCCCCTACGAGCAGTACTTC
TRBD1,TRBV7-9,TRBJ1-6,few,CASSYGQAGSPLHF,TGTGCCAGCAGCTACGGACAGGCAGGTTCACCCCTCCACTTT
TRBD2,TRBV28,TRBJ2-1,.,CASSLWLRGTSGRDEHNEQFF,TGTGCCAGCAGTTTATGGCTTAGGGGGACTAGCGGGAGAGATGAGCACAATGAGCAGTTCTTC
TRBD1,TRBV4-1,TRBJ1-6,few,CASSQGTGNNSPLHF,TGCGCCAGCAGCCAAGGGACAGGGAATAATTCACCCCTCCACTTT
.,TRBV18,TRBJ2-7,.,CASSPPYPARSSYEQYF,TGTGCCAGCTCACCACCGTATCCAGCCCGGAGCTCCTACGAGCAGTACTTC
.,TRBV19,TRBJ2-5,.,CASSLSGSGKTQYF,TGTGCCAGTAGTCTGTCGGGGTCGGGGAAGACCCAGTACTTC
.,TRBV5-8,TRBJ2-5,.,CASSLRQGTETQYF,TGTGCCAGCAGCTTAAGGCAGGGAACAGAGACCCAGTACTTC
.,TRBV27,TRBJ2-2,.,CASRTGANTGELFF,TGTGCCAGCCGCACGGGGGCCAACACCGGGGAGCTGTTTTTT
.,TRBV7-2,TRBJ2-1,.,CASSLGRPAPHEQFF,TGTGCCAGCAGCTTAGGGCGGCCCGCGCCTCATGAGCAGTTCTTC
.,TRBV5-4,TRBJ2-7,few,CASSSGGAEYEQYF,TGTGCCAGCAGCTCTGGGGGGGCCGAGTACGAGCAGTACTTC
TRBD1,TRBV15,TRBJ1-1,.,CATSRTTGAKNTEAFF,TGTGCCACCAGCAGAACAACAGGGGCCAAGAACACTGAAGCTTTCTTT
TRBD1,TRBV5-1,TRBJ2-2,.,CASSYDRGLAGELFF,TGCGCCAGCAGCTACGACAGGGGCCTGGCCGGGGAGCTGTTTTTT
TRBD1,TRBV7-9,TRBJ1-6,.,CASRLQGVAYNSPLHF,TGTGCCAGCAGGCTACAGGGGGTCGCCTATAATTCACCCCTCCACTTT
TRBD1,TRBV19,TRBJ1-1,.,CASRRTGLMNTEAFF,TGTGCCAGTAGACGGACAGGCCTTATGAACACTGAAGCTTTCTTT
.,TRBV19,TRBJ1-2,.,CASSIKGGRDGYTF,TGTGCCAGTAGTATAAAGGGGGGCCGGGATGGCTACACCTTC
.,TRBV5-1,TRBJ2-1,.,CASSSQSGFGQFF,TGCGCCAGCAGCTCACAATCTGGTTTTGGGCAGTTCTTC
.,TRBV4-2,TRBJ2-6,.,CASSQDSAASGANVLTF,TGTGCCAGCAGCCAAGACTCGGCAGCCTCTGGGGCCAACGTCCTGACTTTC
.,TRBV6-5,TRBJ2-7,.,CASSYSSVLKIDEQYF,TGTGCCAGCAGTTACTCCTCCGTCCTGAAAATCGACGAGCAGTACTTC
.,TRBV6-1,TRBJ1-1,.,CASSEAYMNTEAFF,TGTGCCAGCAGTGAAGCTTACATGAACACTGAAGCTTTCTTT
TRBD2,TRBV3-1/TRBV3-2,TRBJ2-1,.,CASSQDPSGRYKQFF,TGTGCCAGCAGCCAAGATCCTAGCGGGAGATATAAGCAGTTCTTC
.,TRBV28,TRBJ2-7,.,CASLRGGYEQYF,TGTGCCAGCCTCAGGGGGGGCTACGAGCAGTACTTC
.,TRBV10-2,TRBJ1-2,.,CASGNRDGYTF,TGCGCCAGCGGGAACAGGGACGGCTACACCTTC
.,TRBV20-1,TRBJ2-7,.,CSASRGSLSYEQYF,TGCAGTGCTAGTCGGGGCTCCCTCTCCTACGAGCAGTACTTC
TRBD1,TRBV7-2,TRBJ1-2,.,CASSGRGLLSYGYTF,TGTGCCAGCAGCGGCAGGGGGTTATTAAGCTATGGCTACACCTTC
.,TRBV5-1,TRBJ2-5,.,CASSFGRGQETQYF,TGCGCCAGCAGCTTTGGCAGGGGCCAAGAGACCCAGTACTTC
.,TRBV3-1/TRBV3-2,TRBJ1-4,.,CASSQALIGYRVEKLFF,TGTGCCAGCAGCCAAGCCCTTATTGGTTACCGGGTTGAAAAACTGTTTTTT
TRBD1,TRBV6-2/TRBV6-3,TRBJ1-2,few,CASSQTGGYTF,TGTGCCAGCAGCCAGACAGGGGGCTACACCTTC
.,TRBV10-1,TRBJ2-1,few,CASSDGGHYNEQFF,TGCGCCAGCAGTGATGGTGGACACTACAATGAGCAGTTCTTC
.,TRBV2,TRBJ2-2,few,CASSGGKLELFF,TGTGCCAGCAGTGGGGGAAAGTTGGAGCTGTTTTTT